The present TCR beta chain was sequenced within a study of shared clonotypes between healthy human individuals. Using immunoSEQ multiplex PCR, the repertoire was profiled, and TCRdb retains in-frame clones only, with some absent. The sample contains around 2,000,000 clones, about 95% of which appear only once. In the naive CD8 group, cells lacked CD45RO and were positively selected for CCR7, so terminally differentiated effector memory CD45RA+ cells were left out. This CDR3 has 20 residues. Losses at the gene ends were 0 bases for V and 0 bases for J; bases not matched to a gene: 14. The germline V gene has CDR1 SGHAT and CDR2 FQNNGV.

The V gene is TRBV11-2, the J gene TRBJ2-1, with TRBD2 matching 7 bases. The origin of this receptor is a man aged 18 to 35 in good health. Input material: naive CD8+ T cells sorted from blood. For the CDR3, the DNA is TGTGCCAGCAGCTTAGATGGTCTAGCGGCCCTTATGTTCTCCTACAATGAGCAGTTCTTC. It encodes CASSLDGLAALMFSYNEQFF. The whole variable domain, remainder taken from reference TRBV11-2 and TRBJ2-1, is EAGVAQSPRYKIIEKRQSVAFWCNPISGHATLYWYQQILGQGPKLLIQFQNNGVVDDSQLPKDRFSAERLKGVDSTLKIQPAKLEDSAVYLCASSLDGLAALMFSYNEQFFGPGTRLTVL.